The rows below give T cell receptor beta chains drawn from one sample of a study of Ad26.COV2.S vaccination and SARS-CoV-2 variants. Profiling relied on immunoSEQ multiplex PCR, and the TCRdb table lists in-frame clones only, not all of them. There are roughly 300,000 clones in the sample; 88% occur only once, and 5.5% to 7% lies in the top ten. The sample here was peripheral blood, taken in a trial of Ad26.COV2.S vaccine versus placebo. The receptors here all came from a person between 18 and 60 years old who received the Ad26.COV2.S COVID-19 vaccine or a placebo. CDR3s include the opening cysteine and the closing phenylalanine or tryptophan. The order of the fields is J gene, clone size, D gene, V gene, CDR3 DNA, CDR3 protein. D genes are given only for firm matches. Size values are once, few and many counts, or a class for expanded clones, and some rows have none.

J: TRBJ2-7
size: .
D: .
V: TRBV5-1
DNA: TGCGCCAGCAGCCAGGTCGGGTTAGACGAGCAGTACTTC
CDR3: CASSQVGLDEQYF

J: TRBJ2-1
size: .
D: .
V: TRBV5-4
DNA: TGTGCCAGCAGCTTCCCCATGGGTACCTACAATGAGCAGTTCTTC
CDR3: CASSFPMGTYNEQFF

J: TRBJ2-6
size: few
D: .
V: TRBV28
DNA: TGTGCCAGCAGCTCTCCTAAAAGTGGGGCCAACGTCCTGACTTTC
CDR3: CASSSPKSGANVLTF

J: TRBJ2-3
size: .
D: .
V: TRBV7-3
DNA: TGTGCCAGCAGCTTTGGAGACAGCTCCTCCGGGACGCCAGATACGCAGTATTTT
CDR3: CASSFGDSSSGTPDTQYF

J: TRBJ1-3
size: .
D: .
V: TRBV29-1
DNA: TGCAGCGTTGTCATCAGGGCTAGTGGAAACACCATATATTTT
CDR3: CSVVIRASGNTIYF

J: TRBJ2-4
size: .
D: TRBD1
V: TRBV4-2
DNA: TGTGCCAGCAGCCAGGACAGGGGGTTCCAAAACATTCAGTACTTC
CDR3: CASSQDRGFQNIQYF

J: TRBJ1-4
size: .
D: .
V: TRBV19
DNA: TGTGCCAGTAGTATTTCCCTTCTGCTAGGGAAGGGAGAAAAACTGTTTTTT
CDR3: CASSISLLLGKGEKLFF

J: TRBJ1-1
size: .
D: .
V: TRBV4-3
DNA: TGCGCCAGCGGGCCTTCCACAAGGTACACTGAAGCTTTCTTT
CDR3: CASGPSTRYTEAFF

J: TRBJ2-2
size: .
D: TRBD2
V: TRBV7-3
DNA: TGTGCCAGCAGCTTGACTAGCGGGAGCTACACCGGGGAGCTGTTTTTT
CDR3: CASSLTSGSYTGELFF

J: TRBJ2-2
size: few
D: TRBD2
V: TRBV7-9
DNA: TGTGCCAGCAGCCCAACTAGCGGGAGGGAGTCCGGGGAGCTGTTTTTT
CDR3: CASSPTSGRESGELFF

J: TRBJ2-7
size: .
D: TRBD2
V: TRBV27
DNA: TGTGCCAGCAGTCCCCGGACTAGCGGGAGGGCCTACGAGCAGTACTTC
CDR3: CASSPRTSGRAYEQYF

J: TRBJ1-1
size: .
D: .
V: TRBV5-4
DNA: TGTGCCAGCAGCTTTACCGGGACGGAAGCTTTCTTT
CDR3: CASSFTGTEAFF

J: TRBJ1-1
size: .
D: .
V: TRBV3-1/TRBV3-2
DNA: TGTGCCAGCAGCCAAGTAGGAGGAACCCAGAACACTGAAGCTTTCTTT
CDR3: CASSQVGGTQNTEAFF

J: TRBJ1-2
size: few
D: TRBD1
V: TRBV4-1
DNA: TGCGCCAGCAGCCATTCGAGGTTAAGGGGGCGCTCGGATGGCTACACCTTC
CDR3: CASSHSRLRGRSDGYTF